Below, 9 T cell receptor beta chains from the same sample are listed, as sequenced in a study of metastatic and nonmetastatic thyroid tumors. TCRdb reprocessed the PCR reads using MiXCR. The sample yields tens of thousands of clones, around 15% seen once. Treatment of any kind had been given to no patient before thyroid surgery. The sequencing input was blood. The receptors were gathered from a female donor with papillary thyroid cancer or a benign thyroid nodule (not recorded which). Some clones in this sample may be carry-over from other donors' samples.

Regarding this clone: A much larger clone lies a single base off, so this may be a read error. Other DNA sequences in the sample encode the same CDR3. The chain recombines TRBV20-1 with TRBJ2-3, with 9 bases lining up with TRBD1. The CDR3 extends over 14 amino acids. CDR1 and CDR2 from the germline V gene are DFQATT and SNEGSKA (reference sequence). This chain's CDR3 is CSAPGTGFPDTQYF. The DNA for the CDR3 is TGCAGTGCCCCAGGGACAGGGTTCCCAGATACACAGTATTTT.

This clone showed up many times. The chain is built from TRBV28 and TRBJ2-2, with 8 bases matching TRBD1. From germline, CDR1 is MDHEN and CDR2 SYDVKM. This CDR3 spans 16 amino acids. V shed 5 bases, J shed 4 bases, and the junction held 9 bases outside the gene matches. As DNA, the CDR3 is TGTGCCAGCAGTACACACCTGACAGGGGTCACCGGGGAGCTGTTTTTT. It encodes CASSTHLTGVTGELFF.

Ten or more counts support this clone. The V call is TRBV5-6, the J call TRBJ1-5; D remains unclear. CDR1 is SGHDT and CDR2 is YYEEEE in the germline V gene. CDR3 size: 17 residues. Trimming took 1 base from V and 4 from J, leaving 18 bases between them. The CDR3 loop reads CASSLWQALNRNQPQHF. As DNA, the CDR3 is TGTGCCAGCAGCTTGTGGCAGGCGTTGAATCGAAATCAGCCCCAGCATTTT.

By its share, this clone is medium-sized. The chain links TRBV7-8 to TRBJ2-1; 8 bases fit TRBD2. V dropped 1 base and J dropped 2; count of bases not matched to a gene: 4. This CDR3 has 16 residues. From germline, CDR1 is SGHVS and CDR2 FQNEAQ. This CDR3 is CASSLEAGGTYNEQFF. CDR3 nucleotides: TGTGCCAGCAGCTTAGAGGCGGGAGGCACCTACAATGAGCAGTTCTTC.

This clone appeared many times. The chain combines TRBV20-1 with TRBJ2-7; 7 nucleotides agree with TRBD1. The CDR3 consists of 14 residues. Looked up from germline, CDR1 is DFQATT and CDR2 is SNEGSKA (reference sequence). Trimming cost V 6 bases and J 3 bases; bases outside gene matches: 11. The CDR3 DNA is TGCAGTGCGCGCCACAGGGGCTCCGTCTACGAGCAGTACTTC. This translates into CSARHRGSVYEQYF.

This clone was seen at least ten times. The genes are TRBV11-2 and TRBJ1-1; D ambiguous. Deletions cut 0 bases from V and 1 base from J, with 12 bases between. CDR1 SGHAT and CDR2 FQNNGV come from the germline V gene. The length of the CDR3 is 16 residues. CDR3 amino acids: CASSLEAVRSNTEAFF. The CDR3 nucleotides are TGTGCCAGCAGCTTAGAGGCGGTCAGATCGAACACTGAAGCTTTCTTT.

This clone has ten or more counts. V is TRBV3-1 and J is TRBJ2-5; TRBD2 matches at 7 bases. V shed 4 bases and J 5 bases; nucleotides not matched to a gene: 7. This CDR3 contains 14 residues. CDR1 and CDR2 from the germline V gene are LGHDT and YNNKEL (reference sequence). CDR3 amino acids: CASSRGLSGETQYF. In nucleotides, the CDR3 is TGTGCCAGCAGCCGTGGCCTTAGCGGGGAGACCCAGTACTTC.

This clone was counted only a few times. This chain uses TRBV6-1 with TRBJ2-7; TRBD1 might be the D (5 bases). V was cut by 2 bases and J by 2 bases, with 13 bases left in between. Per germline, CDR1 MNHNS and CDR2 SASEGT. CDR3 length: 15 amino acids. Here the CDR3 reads CASSELATAPYEQYF. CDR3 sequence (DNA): TGTGCCAGCAGTGAATTGGCGACAGCCCCCTACGAGCAGTACTTC.

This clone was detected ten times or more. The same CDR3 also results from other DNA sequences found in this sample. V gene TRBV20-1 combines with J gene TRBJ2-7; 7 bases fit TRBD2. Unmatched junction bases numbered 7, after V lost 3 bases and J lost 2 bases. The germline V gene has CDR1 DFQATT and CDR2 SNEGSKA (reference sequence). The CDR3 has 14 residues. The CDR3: CSARGPGGAYEQYF. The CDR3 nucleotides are TGCAGTGCTAGGGGTCCGGGGGGTGCCTACGAGCAGTACTTC.